The present entry profiles one T cell receptor (beta chain) with its context. Its specificity is not known. The data originate from a study of T cell responses to AZD1222 COVID-19 vaccine. Whole-study results and caveats: Elevations in Spike-specific TCR breadth and depth followed administration of two AZD1222 doses.

V gave up 1 base and J gave up 3 bases, with 11 bases separating them. CDR3 size: 14 residues. The V gene's germline CDR1 is SGHRS and CDR2 YFSETQ. Assay: immunoSEQ multiplex PCR; the TCRdb copy retains only in-frame clones and omits some. Among about 110,000 clones, 80% to 95% were seen once, and the ten largest hold approximately 8%. The origin of this receptor is an adult in good health. The specimen was peripheral blood, collected on day 0 of AZD1222 vaccination. V and J are TRBV5-1 and TRBJ2-7; D remains unclear. The CDR3: CASSLSPLIYEQYF. The CDR3, as DNA: TGCGCCAGCAGCTTGTCCCCACTAATCTACGAGCAGTACTTC.